The TCR beta chain under discussion was sequenced for a study of Tregs in tolerant kidney transplant recipients. Study-wide points: No direct test of biological reproducibility was done here.

The V and J ends lost 7 bases and 7 bases respectively, with 11 bases between them. The CDR3 spans 12 residues. Germline V lookup: CDR1 SNHLY, CDR2 FYNNEI. As regards this clone: Antigen unknown.

Sequenced by immunoSEQ multiplex PCR; TCRdb stores in-frame clones only, minus some. The data hold about 120,000 clones, with about 91% observed a single time. CD4+CD25+CD127- Tregs, CD4+CD25- non-Tregs, CD4 and CD8 cells were sorted. This TCR came from a human donor in good health. The sample taken for sequencing was CD4+ T cells from blood. The chain uses TRBV2 and TRBJ2-1, with unresolved D. The CDR3 is CASTERLNEQFF. CDR3 bases: TGTGCCAGCACCGAGAGGCTGAATGAGCAGTTCTTC.